A selection of T cell receptor beta chains follows, all from one sample in a study of neurological immune-mediated disorders. A single record per CDR3 protein comes from TCRdb applying MiXCR to the 5' RACE reads. Among about 52,000 distinct CDR3 sequences listed, more than 3.5% were seen once. Sequences were obtained from PBMCs. Receptor source: a man between 60 and 70 years old with multiple sclerosis. Both conserved end residues are part of each CDR3. The D gene is left open where the match is weak. Expanded clones get a size class; other rows say once, few or many, or leave the size out.

j_call: TRBJ2-1; clone_size: many; d_call: TRBD2; v_call: TRBV6-1; cdr3_nt: TGTGCCAGCAGTGAGACTAGCGGGGGCCCAAATGAGCAGTTCTTC; cdr3_aa: CASSETSGGPNEQFF
j_call: TRBJ2-7; clone_size: many; d_call: NA; v_call: TRBV12-3/TRBV12-4; cdr3_nt: TGTGCCAGCAGTTTAACGCTATACGAGCAGTACTTC; cdr3_aa: CASSLTLYEQYF
j_call: TRBJ1-1; clone_size: many; d_call: TRBD1; v_call: TRBV6-5; cdr3_nt: TGTGCCAGCAGAACAACAGGGGGTATGAACACTGAAGCTTTCTTT; cdr3_aa: CASRTTGGMNTEAFF
j_call: TRBJ1-4; clone_size: few; d_call: NA; v_call: TRBV20-1; cdr3_nt: TGCAGTGCTAGATGGGCAGCTGAAAAACTGTTTTTT; cdr3_aa: CSARWAAEKLFF
j_call: TRBJ2-7; clone_size: many; d_call: NA; v_call: TRBV5-1; cdr3_nt: TGTGCCAGCAGCTTGGGAGGCTACGAGCAGTACTTC; cdr3_aa: CASSLGGYEQYF
j_call: TRBJ2-1; clone_size: many; d_call: NA; v_call: TRBV5-1; cdr3_nt: TGCGCCAGCAGCCCGGACTACCATAGGATCAATGAGCAGTTCTTC; cdr3_aa: CASSPDYHRINEQFF
j_call: TRBJ2-7; clone_size: NA; d_call: TRBD2; v_call: TRBV10-3; cdr3_nt: TGTGCCATCAGCCCGGGGGGGTCGGCCTACGAGCAGTACTTC; cdr3_aa: CAISPGGSAYEQYF
j_call: TRBJ2-2; clone_size: few; d_call: NA; v_call: TRBV20-1; cdr3_nt: TGCAGTGCTATGGTCCCGAACACCGGGGAGCTGTTTTTT; cdr3_aa: CSAMVPNTGELFF
j_call: TRBJ1-1; clone_size: many; d_call: TRBD1; v_call: TRBV5-1; cdr3_nt: TGCGCCAGCAGCAAGGACAGGGGAAACACTGAAGCTTTCTTT; cdr3_aa: CASSKDRGNTEAFF
j_call: TRBJ2-1; clone_size: many; d_call: NA; v_call: TRBV3-1; cdr3_nt: TGTGCCAGCAGCCAAGCTCCCTTAAGGAATGAGCAGTTCTTC; cdr3_aa: CASSQAPLRNEQFF
j_call: TRBJ2-1; clone_size: many; d_call: NA; v_call: TRBV3-1; cdr3_nt: TGTGCCAGCAGCGCTTCCTCCTACAATGAGCAGTTCTTC; cdr3_aa: CASSASSYNEQFF
j_call: TRBJ1-2; clone_size: many; d_call: NA; v_call: TRBV12-3/TRBV12-4; cdr3_nt: TGTGCCAGCAGTCTAAGACTGGAAGCTAACTATGGCTACACCTTC; cdr3_aa: CASSLRLEANYGYTF
j_call: TRBJ1-1; clone_size: many; d_call: NA; v_call: TRBV15; cdr3_nt: TGTGCCACCAGCTTGGGGGGGCCGAACACTGAAGCTTTCTTT; cdr3_aa: CATSLGGPNTEAFF
j_call: TRBJ1-1; clone_size: NA; d_call: NA; v_call: TRBV20-1; cdr3_nt: TGCAGTGCTAGGCATAACACTGAAGCTTTCTTT; cdr3_aa: CSARHNTEAFF
j_call: TRBJ2-3; clone_size: many; d_call: TRBD1; v_call: TRBV29-1; cdr3_nt: TGCAGCGTTGAGGGACAGGGTTTCGCAGATACGCAGTATTTT; cdr3_aa: CSVEGQGFADTQYF
j_call: TRBJ2-7; clone_size: many; d_call: NA; v_call: TRBV6-6; cdr3_nt: TGTGCCAGCAGTTACCCCTTCGACGAGCAGTACTTC; cdr3_aa: CASSYPFDEQYF
j_call: TRBJ1-3; clone_size: many; d_call: NA; v_call: TRBV5-1; cdr3_nt: TGCGCCAGCAGCTTGGACCGGGGGGGGAGAAACACCATATATTTT; cdr3_aa: CASSLDRGGRNTIYF
j_call: TRBJ1-2; clone_size: NA; d_call: NA; v_call: TRBV12-3/TRBV12-4; cdr3_nt: TGTGCCATTAGGGGCCTAGGCTACACCTTC; cdr3_aa: CAIRGLGYTF
j_call: TRBJ2-7; clone_size: many; d_call: NA; v_call: TRBV5-1; cdr3_nt: TGCGCCAGCAGCCCAACCGGGACGGATTCCTACGAGCAGTACTTC; cdr3_aa: CASSPTGTDSYEQYF